This T cell receptor (beta chain) was found in a study of post-analysis software for immune sequencing data (dated by TCRdb to about 2015). Study-level background: Recorded disease courses included relapsing-remitting, secondary progressive and progressive-relapsing multiple sclerosis, with some patients lacking subtype annotation. The multiple sclerosis patient repertoires were compared with more than 10 previously published healthy control repertoires from donors aged roughly 6 to 25 years. A subset of samples was prepared in parallel using single-end sample barcoding, then pooled and co-amplified after Illumina adapter ligation.

General conclusions and limits of the study: A handful of TRBV segments, including TRBV5-6, TRBV5-1 and TRBV20-1, were significantly more frequent in patients than controls. When samples were clustered directly using the F measure, samples prepared in the same batch co-clustered strongly, which prompted a batch-effect correction. Normalized Chao1 diversity was significantly lower in multiple sclerosis patients than controls, suggesting substantial peripheral T-cell clonal expansion. The control group was slightly older than the multiple sclerosis patient group.

To demonstrate the VDJtools post-analysis software, the study profiled TCR beta repertoires from the peripheral blood of about 13 young patients with multiple sclerosis. Multiple sclerosis patients were children and adolescents aged roughly 6 to 16 years. CDR1 and CDR2 are read off the germline V gene (reference sequence) as LNHNV and YYDKDF. The CDR3 numbers 15 residues from cysteine through phenylalanine. The read is trimmed to its CDR3 DNA, 45 bases read in frame from base 1. Trimming at the junction amounts to 0 bases on V and 5 bases on J, and the germline ends lie 11 bases apart. Comments on this clonotype: Its specific antigen is unknown. The input lacks base qualities; no much larger clone sits a single base away.

The method behind the library was PCR. The sequencer was an Illumina HiSeq 2500. To reduce PCR and sequencing biases, unique molecular identifiers were built into the TCR beta cDNA libraries. Every 1 to 10 million input T cells yielded some 500,000 cDNA molecules, meaning each molecule approximated one T cell. The same protocol used for the earlier healthy control dataset was applied to prepare and sequence the patient libraries. Samples belonging to the same batch were prepared together, multiplexed and sequenced on a shared HiSeq lane. The original methods were these. Raw barcoded reads were processed with MIGEC, discarding single-read molecular identifier groups before consensus assembly and CDR3 extraction. Clonotype tables were post-analysed with VDJtools, normalizing diversity by down-sampling all datasets to the smallest sample size. Repertoire overlap clustering matched CDR3 amino acid but not nucleotide sequences to correct batch-related cross-sample contamination. TCRdb trimmed public reads at Q25 via fastp, called clones via MiXCR and kept in-frame beta chains. Here each entry gathers all rows of one CDR3 protein and keeps the most common genes and DNA. What appears here as the V and J calls and clone size reflects TCRdb's work, not the paper's. This sample holds about 770,000 distinct CDR3 sequences; just over 45% were observed only once. The ten largest make up over 4.5% of the sample.

The sample was blood. The rearrangement joined TRBV15 to TRBJ1-5; TRBD1 is a weak D gene call, 6 bases matching. The sequence was collected from a girl aged 5 to 17 with multiple sclerosis. The DNA reads as follows: TGTGCCACCAGCAGAGACAGGGGTGGGGATCAGCCCCAGCATTTT. Its coded protein is CATSRDRGGDQPQHF.